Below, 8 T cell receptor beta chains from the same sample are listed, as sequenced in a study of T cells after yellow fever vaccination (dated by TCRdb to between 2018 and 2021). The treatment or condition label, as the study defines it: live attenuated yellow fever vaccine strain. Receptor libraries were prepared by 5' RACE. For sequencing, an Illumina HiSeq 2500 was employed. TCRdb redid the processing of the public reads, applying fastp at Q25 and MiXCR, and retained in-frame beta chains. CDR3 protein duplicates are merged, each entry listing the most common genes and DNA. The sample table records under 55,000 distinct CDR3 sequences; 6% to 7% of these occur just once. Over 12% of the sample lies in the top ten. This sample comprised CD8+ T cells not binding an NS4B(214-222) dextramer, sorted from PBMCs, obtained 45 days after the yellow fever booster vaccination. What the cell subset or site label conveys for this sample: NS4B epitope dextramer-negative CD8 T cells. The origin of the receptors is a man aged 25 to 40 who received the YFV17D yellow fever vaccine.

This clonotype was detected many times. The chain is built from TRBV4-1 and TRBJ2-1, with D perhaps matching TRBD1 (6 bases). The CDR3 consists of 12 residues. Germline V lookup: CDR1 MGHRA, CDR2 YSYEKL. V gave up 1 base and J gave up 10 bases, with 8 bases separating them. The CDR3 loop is CASSQGGGEQFF. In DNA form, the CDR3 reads TGCGCCAGCAGCCAAGGAGGGGGAGAGCAGTTCTTC.

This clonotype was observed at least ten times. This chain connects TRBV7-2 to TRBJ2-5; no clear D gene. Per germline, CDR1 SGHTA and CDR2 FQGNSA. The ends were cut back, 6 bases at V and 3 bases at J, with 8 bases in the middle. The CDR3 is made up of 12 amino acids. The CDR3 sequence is CASRWREETQYF. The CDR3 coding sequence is TGTGCCAGCAGGTGGAGAGAAGAGACCCAGTACTTC.

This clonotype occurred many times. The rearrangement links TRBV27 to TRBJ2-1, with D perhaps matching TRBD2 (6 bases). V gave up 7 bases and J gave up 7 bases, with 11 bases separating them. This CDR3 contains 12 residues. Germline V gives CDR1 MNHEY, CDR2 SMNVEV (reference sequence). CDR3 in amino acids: CASTDGGNEQFF. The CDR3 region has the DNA TGTGCCAGCACAGACGGAGGGAATGAGCAGTTCTTC.

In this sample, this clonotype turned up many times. This CDR3 is CASSQFVGVANTEAFF. The CDR3 region has the DNA TGTGCCAGCAGCCAATTCGTAGGGGTAGCGAACACTGAAGCTTTCTTT. The V call is TRBV3-1, the J call TRBJ1-1; the D gene is possibly TRBD1 (5 bases). CDR1 LGHDT and CDR2 YNNKEL come from the germline V gene (reference sequence). The V end was cut by 2 bases, the J end by 1 base, with 14 bases between. CDR3 length: 16 amino acids.

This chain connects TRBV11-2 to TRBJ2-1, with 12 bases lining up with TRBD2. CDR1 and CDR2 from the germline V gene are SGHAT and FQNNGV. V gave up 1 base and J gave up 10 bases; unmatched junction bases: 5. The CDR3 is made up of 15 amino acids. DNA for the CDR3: TGTGCCAGCAGCTTAGGGAGACTAGCGGGAGCCGAGCAGTTCTTC. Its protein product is CASSLGRLAGAEQFF.

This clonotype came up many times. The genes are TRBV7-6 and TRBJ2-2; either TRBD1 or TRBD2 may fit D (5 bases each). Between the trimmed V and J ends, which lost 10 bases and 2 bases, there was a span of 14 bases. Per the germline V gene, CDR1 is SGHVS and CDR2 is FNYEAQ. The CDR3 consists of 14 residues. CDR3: CATSRGANTGELFF. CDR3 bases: TGTGCCACCTCGAGAGGGGCAAACACCGGGGAGCTGTTTTTT.

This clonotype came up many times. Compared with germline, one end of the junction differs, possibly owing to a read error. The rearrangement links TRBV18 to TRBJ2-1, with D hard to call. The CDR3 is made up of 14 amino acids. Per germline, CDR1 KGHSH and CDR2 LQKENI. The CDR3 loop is CASSLTVSDNEQFF. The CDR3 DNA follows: TGTGCCAGCTCACTGACGGTCTCCGACAATGAGCAGTTCTTC. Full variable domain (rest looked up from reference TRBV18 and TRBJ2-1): NAGVMQNPRHLVRRRGQEARLRCSPMKGHSHVYWYRQLPEEGLKFMVYLQKENIIDESGMPKERFSAEFPKEGPSILRIQQVVRGDSAAYFCASSLTVSDNEQFFGPGTRLTVL.

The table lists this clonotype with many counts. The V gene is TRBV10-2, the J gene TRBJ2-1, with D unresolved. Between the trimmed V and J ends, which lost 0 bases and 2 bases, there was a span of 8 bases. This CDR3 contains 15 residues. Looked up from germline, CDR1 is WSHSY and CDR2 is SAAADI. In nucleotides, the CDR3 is TGCGCCAGCAGTGAGTCCAAGGGCCCCTACAATGAGCAGTTCTTC. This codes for CASSESKGPYNEQFF.